Listed here are 22 T cell receptor beta chains from one sample, sequenced in a study of T cell repertoires in aging, cancer and after chemotherapy. TRB rearrangements spanning V, D and J were amplified using mixed TRB-A/B primers. TCRdb itself ran the multiplex PCR reads through MiXCR, one entry per CDR3 protein. This table holds roughly 2,000 distinct CDR3 sequences, less than 20% found once. TCR beta rearrangements were amplified from peripheral blood genomic DNA. Material for sequencing was blood. These receptors were collected from a human donor with a solid tumor.

A few counts support this clonotype. This chain joins TRBV20-1 and TRBJ2-1; 9 bases map to TRBD2. CDR3 length equals 14 residues. Germline CDR1 DFQATT, CDR2 SNEGSKA (reference sequence). V lost 4 bases, J lost 4 bases, and 5 bases stayed unmatched. The CDR3 loop is CSATGLAGYNEQFF. The DNA of the CDR3 is TGCAGTGCTACCGGTCTAGCGGGATACAATGAGCAGTTCTTC.

The CDR3, as DNA: TGTGCCAGCAGCCACGGGACTAAAGAGACCCAGTACTTC. Translated: CASSHGTKETQYF. The chain is built from TRBV5-5 and TRBJ2-5; 7 bases map to TRBD2. Germline loops: CDR1 SGHKS, CDR2 YYEKEE (reference sequence). The V and J ends lost 4 bases and 3 bases, in that order; junction bases with no gene match: 3. The length of the CDR3 is 13 residues. Using reference TRBV5-5 and TRBJ2-5 for the parts outside the CDR3, the full variable domain is DAGVTQSPTHLIKTRGQQVTLRCSPISGHKSVSWYQQVLGQGPQFIFQYYEKEERGRGNFPDRFSARQFPNYSSELNVNALLLGDSALYLCASSHGTKETQYFGPGTRLLVL.

Regarding this clonotype: A much larger clone sits a single nucleotide away, making a read error possible. The genes are TRBV19 and TRBJ1-1; maybe TRBD1 (5 bases). V dropped 6 bases and J dropped 14 bases, with 19 bases sitting between them. The CDR3 contains 12 residues. Germline-derived CDR1 and CDR2 are LNHDA and SQIVND (reference sequence). The CDR3 here is CASSPKGRASFF. CDR3 DNA sequence: TGTGCCAGTAGCCCAAAGGGGAGGGCGAGCTTCTTT.

The V and J genes are TRBV28 and TRBJ2-7; D may be TRBD1 (6 bases). Trimming left V 5 bases short and J 4 bases short, with 18 bases between. Germline V gene data show CDR1 as MDHEN and CDR2 as SYDVKM. The CDR3 spans 15 residues. CDR3 in DNA: TGTGCCAGCAGTGAACAGGGTGACCTCTCTTACGAGCAGTACTTC. Its translation is CASSEQGDLSYEQYF.

The J gene is TRBJ2-3, the V gene TRBV28; TRBD2 matches at 7 bases. This CDR3 has 17 residues. CDR1 is MDHEN and CDR2 is SYDVKM in the germline V gene. V lost 4 bases, J lost 0 bases, and 10 bases stayed unmatched. The CDR3 coding sequence is TGTGCCAGCAGTTCCCCCCGACTAGCAGAAAGCACAGATACGCAGTATTTT. It translates to CASSSPRLAESTDTQYF. Together with reference TRBV28 and TRBJ2-3, the CDR3 gives the full variable domain: DVKVTQSSRYLVKRTGEKVFLECVQDMDHENMFWYRQDPGLGLRLIYFSYDVKMKEKGDIPEGYSVSREKKERFSLILESASTNQTSMYLCASSSPRLAESTDTQYFGPGTRLTVL.

By proportion, this clonotype is medium-sized (0.01 to 0.1%). The chain uses TRBV27 and TRBJ2-1; 11 bases are shared with TRBD2. CDR3 length: 15 residues. Germline CDR1 and CDR2: MNHEY and SMNVEV (reference sequence). The trim removed 5 bases at V and 8 bases at J, leaving 8 bases unmatched. In DNA, the CDR3 is TGTGCCAGCAGTAAACTAGCGGGAGTCCGGGATGAGCAGTTCTTC. Amino acid sequence: CASSKLAGVRDEQFF.

The chain links TRBV20-1 to TRBJ1-6; D might be TRBD1 (5 bases). Per germline, CDR1 DFQATT and CDR2 SNEGSKA (reference sequence). This CDR3 comprises 12 residues. The CDR3 loop reads CSPGPLMGPLHF. The CDR3 DNA reads TGCAGCCCGGGACCCCTAATGGGGCCCCTCCACTTT.

There are a few counts of this clonotype. This chain connects TRBV28 to TRBJ1-5; tentative D call: TRBD1 (5 bases). Germline V gene sequence: CDR1 MDHEN, CDR2 SYDVKM. With 5 bases removed from V and 2 bases from J, the gap between germline ends came to 19 bases. This CDR3 is built from 17 residues. The CDR3 sequence: CASSPPNRDGGNQPQHF. The CDR3 DNA sequence: TGTGCCAGCAGTCCACCGAACCGGGACGGAGGCAATCAGCCCCAGCATTTT. The full variable domain, completed using reference TRBV28 and TRBJ1-5, is DVKVTQSSRYLVKRTGEKVFLECVQDMDHENMFWYRQDPGLGLRLIYFSYDVKMKEKGDIPEGYSVSREKKERFSLILESASTNQTSMYLCASSPPNRDGGNQPQHFGDGTRLSIL.

This clonotype is labeled as medium-sized (0.01 to 0.1%). The V and J genes are TRBV19 and TRBJ2-1; D call uncertain. From germline, CDR1 is LNHDA and CDR2 SQIVND (reference sequence). V gave up 5 bases and J gave up 4 bases, with 21 bases separating them. This CDR3 has 17 residues. CDR3 DNA: TGTGCCAGTAGTGCCTCGCTACGTCCCTTACCATACAATGAGCAGTTCTTC. Translating it yields CASSASLRPLPYNEQFF. The full variable domain, completed using reference TRBV19 and TRBJ2-1, is DGGITQSPKYLFRKEGQNVTLSCEQNLNHDAMYWYRQDPGQGLRLIYYSQIVNDFQKGDIAEGYSVSREKKESFPLTVTSAQKNPTAFYLCASSASLRPLPYNEQFFGPGTRLTVL.

The gene calls are TRBV2 and TRBJ1-6; D possibly corresponds to TRBD1 (6 bases). V was clipped by 7 bases and J by 4 bases, with 8 bases between them. CDR1 and CDR2 (germline): SNHLY, FYNNEI. The CDR3 runs 13 residues. In DNA, the CDR3 is TGTGCCAGCAAACAGGGTTATAATTCACCCCTCCACTTT. Its protein is CASKQGYNSPLHF.

Relative to its sample, this clonotype is medium-sized (0.01 to 0.1%). The V gene is TRBV20-1, the J gene TRBJ1-4; D may be TRBD1 (5 bases). The V end lost 3 bases, the J end lost 4 bases, and 18 bases lay between the germline ends. The CDR3 has 16 residues. CDR1 is DFQATT and CDR2 is SNEGSKA in the germline V gene (reference sequence). CDR3 protein: CSASRGLLGDNEKLFF. The DNA of the CDR3 is TGCAGTGCTAGTAGGGGACTGTTAGGGGATAATGAAAAACTGTTTTTT.

This clonotype has more than one count but fewer than ten. The chain carries TRBV14 and TRBJ2-5; D tentatively reads TRBD1 or TRBD2 (5 bases each). The CDR3 is made up of 15 amino acids. Looked up from germline, CDR1 is SGHDN and CDR2 is FVKESK. The germline V and J ends were trimmed by 4 bases and 7 bases, with 19 bases remaining between them. CDR3 bases: TGTGCCAGCAGCCTCCTGGGGACCCGAGATCGGACCCAGTACTTC. It translates to CASSLLGTRDRTQYF.

By proportion, this clonotype is large. J is TRBJ2-1 and V is TRBV7-3; no definite D call. Looked up from germline, CDR1 is SGHTA and CDR2 is FQGTGA. V gave up 5 bases and J gave up 7 bases, with 9 bases separating them. This CDR3 has 12 residues. CDR3 sequence: CASSPQENEQFF. The CDR3 DNA sequence: TGTGCCAGCAGCCCGCAGGAAAATGAGCAGTTCTTC.

This clonotype is labeled medium-sized. The V and J genes are TRBV7-9 and TRBJ2-6; D could derive from TRBD1 or TRBD2 (5 bases each). V lost 1 base, J lost 0 bases, and 16 bases lay in between. CDR1 is SEHNR, CDR2 FQNEAQ, per germline (reference sequence). The CDR3 is 19 residues long. This CDR3 is CASSLGGMGRSSGANVLTF. The CDR3 bases are TGTGCCAGCAGCTTAGGGGGGATGGGACGGTCCTCTGGGGCCAACGTCCTGACTTTC.

The rearrangement joins TRBV9 to TRBJ1-2; D is ambiguous. This CDR3 contains 16 residues. V was pared by 3 bases and J by 5 bases, with 20 bases between. From germline, CDR1 is SGDLS and CDR2 YYNGEE. The CDR3 here is CASSASPVGFTYGYTF. The CDR3 DNA sequence: TGTGCCAGCAGCGCAAGCCCAGTAGGATTTACTTATGGCTACACCTTC.

This clonotype was picked up one time. This sequence joins TRBV7-3 and TRBJ2-3, with 11 bases that match TRBD1. The CDR3 is 15 residues long. Losses at the gene ends were 5 bases for V and 5 bases for J; bases not matched to a gene: 6. Germline loops: CDR1 SGHTA, CDR2 FQGTGA. The CDR3, as DNA: TGTGCCAGCAGCATCGGGGACAGGGGGATAGATACGCAGTATTTT. Protein product: CASSIGDRGIDTQYF.

The J gene is TRBJ2-7, the V gene TRBV6-5; 8 positions agree with TRBD2. Trimming took 5 bases from V and 12 from J; bases not matched to a gene: 9. Looked up from germline, CDR1 is MNHEY and CDR2 is SVGAGI. The CDR3 runs 12 residues. As DNA, the CDR3 is TGTGCCAGCAGTGCCCCTCCGGGGGGGTTGTACTTC. It translates to CASSAPPGGLYF.

By its share, this clonotype is medium-sized. This chain links TRBV7-3 with TRBJ2-1; TRBD2 matches at 9 bases. The ends lost 1 base at V and 7 bases at J; junction bases unmatched: 8. In germline, CDR1 is SGHTA, CDR2 FQGTGA. The CDR3 spans 16 residues. CDR3 in DNA: TGTGCCAGCAGCTTAATGTTCGGTAGCGGGAGTAATGAGCAGTTCTTC. Amino acid sequence: CASSLMFGSGSNEQFF.

The chain couples TRBV20-1 to TRBJ2-1; D may be TRBD2 (6 bases). The CDR3 is 16 residues long. The germline V gene encodes CDR1 DFQATT and CDR2 SNEGSKA (reference sequence). V dropped 3 bases and J dropped 0 bases, with 15 bases sitting between them. This CDR3 is CSAREGPLSSYNEQFF. CDR3 bases: TGCAGTGCTAGGGAGGGACCTCTAAGCTCCTACAATGAGCAGTTCTTC.

In this sample, this clonotype is large (0.1 to 1%). V is TRBV7-2 and J is TRBJ2-3; D possibly corresponds to TRBD1 (6 bases). The CDR3 has 15 residues. The ends were cut back, 5 bases at V and 2 bases at J, with 14 bases in the middle. Germline CDR1 reads SGHTA; CDR2 reads FQGNSA. In DNA, the CDR3 is TGTGCCAGCAGCCCCATGGGACAACCCACAGATACGCAGTATTTT. Its protein product is CASSPMGQPTDTQYF.

This clonotype has just a few counts. This chain connects TRBV6-1 to TRBJ1-4; TRBD1 matches at 8 bases. The CDR3 is made up of 17 amino acids. Trimming cost V 6 bases and J 2 bases; bases outside gene matches: 11. Germline V CDR1 and CDR2: MNHNS, SASEGT. CDR3 protein: CASRQTRGQRTNEKLFF. As DNA, the CDR3 is TGTGCCAGCAGGCAAACCAGGGGGCAGAGGACTAATGAAAAACTGTTTTTT.

There are a few counts of this clonotype. This CDR3 is CASSFSGRGNEQFF. The CDR3 bases are TGTGCCAGCAGTTTTTCCGGGAGGGGCAATGAGCAGTTCTTC. The chain carries TRBV27 and TRBJ2-1; 8 bases fit TRBD2. The ends lost 3 bases at V and 6 bases at J; junction bases unmatched: 4. The CDR3 loop spans 14 amino acids. CDR1 and CDR2 (germline): MNHEY, SMNVEV (reference sequence).